This is a list of T cell receptor beta chains from one sample in a study of blood T cell repertoires in COVID-19. The data were produced by immunoSEQ multiplex PCR, yet TCRdb's version contains in-frame clones alone and is incomplete. The sample consists of about 260,000 clones, about 87% of them appearing once. What was sequenced was PBMCs or T cells enriched from blood (not recorded which). Every receptor here comes from a woman aged 25 to 39 with acute COVID-19. CDR3s include the opening cysteine and the closing phenylalanine or tryptophan. A D gene is named only where the DNA matches it firmly. Clone size is shown for a subset of rows, as once, few, many or a class of expanded clone.

v_call,j_call,clone_size,d_call,cdr3_nt,cdr3_aa
TRBV6-6,TRBJ2-1,NA,NA,TGTGCCAGCAGTTTTCGACAGACACACTACATAAGGTTCTTC,CASSFRQTHYIRFF
TRBV30,TRBJ1-2,once,NA,TGTGCCTGGAGACAGGGCTATGGCTACACCTTC,CAWRQGYGYTF
TRBV2,TRBJ1-2,NA,TRBD1,TGTGCCAGCAGTCTACAGGGGAACTATGGCTACACCTTC,CASSLQGNYGYTF
TRBV28,TRBJ2-3,NA,TRBD2,TGTGCCAGCAGCCATACTAGCGACCGCACAGATACGCAGTATTTT,CASSHTSDRTDTQYF
TRBV2,TRBJ2-4,NA,TRBD1,TGTGCCAGCAGACAGGGGGGCAGTAACATTCAGTACTTC,CASRQGGSNIQYF
TRBV19,TRBJ2-1,NA,TRBD2,TGTGCCAGCCTTAGCGGGAGTACCTTGCCTGAGCAGTTCTTC,CASLSGSTLPEQFF
TRBV5-1,TRBJ2-7,NA,TRBD1,TGCGCCAGCAGCGTGACAGGGGGAGAGCAGTACTTC,CASSVTGGEQYF
TRBV28,TRBJ2-1,NA,TRBD2,TGTGCCAGCAGTTTAAGCGGGGCCAATGAGCAGTTCTTC,CASSLSGANEQFF
TRBV7-9,TRBJ1-5,NA,NA,TGTGCCAGCAGCTTGCAGCAGGGACAGCCCCAGCATTTT,CASSLQQGQPQHF
TRBV5-4,TRBJ1-4,few,NA,TGTGCCAGCAGCTTGGGCCCAGGGACTAATGAAAAACTGTTTTTT,CASSLGPGTNEKLFF
TRBV24-1,TRBJ2-3,NA,TRBD2,TGTGCCACCAGTGATTTGCTGAGCGGGAGTTCGTTTGGTACGCAGTATTTT,CATSDLLSGSSFGTQYF
TRBV4-3,TRBJ2-7,once,TRBD2,TGCGCCAGCAGCCCCTCTACAGCGGGATCCCCCCACGAGCAGTACTTC,CASSPSTAGSPHEQYF
TRBV19,TRBJ1-2,NA,NA,TGTGCCAGTAGTAATCAGGGGTCTGGCTATGGCTACACCTTC,CASSNQGSGYGYTF
TRBV2,TRBJ1-3,NA,NA,TGTGCCAGCAGGGTGGACGGGAGCTCTGGAAACACCATATATTTT,CASRVDGSSGNTIYF
TRBV19,TRBJ2-1,once,TRBD1,TGTGCCAGTAGCTTTCTCCGGGACAGCAACAATGAGCAGTTCTTC,CASSFLRDSNNEQFF
TRBV25-1,TRBJ2-7,NA,NA,TGTGCCAGCAGCAGAACCCTGAACGCTGATTTCTACGAGCAGTACTTC,CASSRTLNADFYEQYF
TRBV4-2,TRBJ1-4,NA,TRBD1,TGTGCCAGCAGCCAGGACAGGGGGAATGAAAAACTGTTTTTT,CASSQDRGNEKLFF
TRBV10-3,TRBJ2-2,NA,NA,TGTGCCATCAGTGAGGGACCCGTGGCGGGCACCGGGGAGCTGTTTTTT,CAISEGPVAGTGELFF
TRBV2,TRBJ1-5,NA,TRBD1,TGTGCCAGCACTTCCGGGACAGAGAGCAATCAGCCCCAGCATTTT,CASTSGTESNQPQHF
TRBV6-5,TRBJ1-1,once,TRBD1,TGTGCCAGCAGGCTCGGACAGGGGGCTGAAGCTTTCTTT,CASRLGQGAEAFF
TRBV27,TRBJ1-5,NA,TRBD1,TGTGCCAGCAGTCTAGGGACAGGTAGCAATCAGCCCCAGCATTTT,CASSLGTGSNQPQHF
TRBV4-2,TRBJ2-2,few,NA,TGTGCCAGCAGCCAAGAACAGGAAGGCACCGGGGAGCTGTTTTTT,CASSQEQEGTGELFF
TRBV2,TRBJ2-7,NA,TRBD2,TGTGCCAGCCAAGGACTAGCGGGAGGGTATGAGCAGTACTTC,CASQGLAGGYEQYF
TRBV28,TRBJ2-7,NA,NA,TGTGCCAGCAGTTTTTCCCCACTACACGGGAGTTTCGATCAGTACTTC,CASSFSPLHGSFDQYF
TRBV7-2,TRBJ2-1,NA,NA,TGTGCCAGCAGTTTAGGGGGGGGATTAGATCCGTACAATGAGCAGTTCTTC,CASSLGGGLDPYNEQFF
TRBV20-1,TRBJ1-2,NA,NA,TGCAGTGCTGTACAGGGTTTAGGCTACACCTTC,CSAVQGLGYTF
TRBV7-9,TRBJ2-3,NA,TRBD2,TGTGCCAGCAGCCCCGAAACTACCGGGACTAGCGACATGTCGGATACGCAGTATTTT,CASSPETTGTSDMSDTQYF
TRBV7-2,TRBJ1-2,NA,TRBD1,TGTGCCAGCAGCTTAGGTGGGACAGGGAACTATGGCTACACCTTC,CASSLGGTGNYGYTF
TRBV13,TRBJ2-7,NA,NA,TGTGCCAGCAGCTACTCGGGACAAGACTACGAGCAGTACTTC,CASSYSGQDYEQYF
TRBV28,TRBJ1-4,NA,NA,TGTGCCAGCATCGGGGGTAATGAAAAACTGTTTTTT,CASIGGNEKLFF
TRBV11-2,TRBJ1-4,NA,TRBD1,TGTGCCAGCAGCTACAATAACCTGGACAGGGTTAATGAAAAACTGTTTTTT,CASSYNNLDRVNEKLFF
TRBV7-9,TRBJ1-2,NA,TRBD1,TGTGCCAGCACCGAGACAGGGGAGGGGGGCTACACCTTC,CASTETGEGGYTF
TRBV19,TRBJ1-3,NA,NA,TGTGCCAGTAGTATAGTCGGGTCTGGAAACACCATATATTTT,CASSIVGSGNTIYF
TRBV24-1,TRBJ2-3,NA,TRBD1,TGTGCCACCAGTGATTTGGTGGACAGGCTAGATACGCAGTATTTT,CATSDLVDRLDTQYF
TRBV9,TRBJ2-5,NA,TRBD2,TGTGCCAGCAGCGGCCTAGCGGGAGGGCCTTGGGAGACCCAGTACTTC,CASSGLAGGPWETQYF
TRBV20-1,TRBJ1-5,NA,TRBD1,TGCAGTGCTAGTTCAGGGGGAGGCAATCAGCCCCAGCATTTT,CSASSGGGNQPQHF
TRBV7-8,TRBJ1-1,NA,TRBD1,TGTGCCAGCAGCCCAGATAGGGGACAGGGGGCGAACACTGAAGCTTTCTTT,CASSPDRGQGANTEAFF
TRBV25-1,TRBJ1-2,many,NA,TGTGCCAGCAGTGACCCTCCGGACTATGGCTACACCTTC,CASSDPPDYGYTF
TRBV4-3,TRBJ1-1,NA,TRBD1,TGCGCCAGCAGCCAAACCGACAGGGAGAACACTGAAGCTTTCTTT,CASSQTDRENTEAFF
TRBV11-1,TRBJ2-2,NA,TRBD1,TGTGCCAGCAGCCCAGAAAGACAGGGGAACACCGGGGAGCTGTTTTTT,CASSPERQGNTGELFF
TRBV2,TRBJ1-1,NA,NA,TGTGCCAGCGGCCGTCTGAACACTGAAGCTTTCTTT,CASGRLNTEAFF
TRBV19,TRBJ1-4,NA,NA,TGTGCCAGTAGTATTAGGATCCAGGTTCGGCCTAATGAAAAACTGTTTTTT,CASSIRIQVRPNEKLFF
TRBV15,TRBJ2-2,NA,TRBD2,TGTGCCACCAACAACAGGCGGGAGGACAACACCGGGGAGCTGTTTTTT,CATNNRREDNTGELFF
TRBV4-1,TRBJ2-1,NA,TRBD2,TGCGCCAGCAGTCGCCTCGAATCTAGCGGGACTCGGAATGAGCAGTTCTTC,CASSRLESSGTRNEQFF
TRBV7-2,TRBJ2-7,NA,TRBD2,TGTGCCAGCACTCTAACCGGGACTAGCAACGACGAGCAGTACTTC,CASTLTGTSNDEQYF
TRBV7-2,TRBJ1-2,few,NA,TGTGCCAGCAGCTTAGCGCTCTCCAGGAACTATGGCTACACCTTC,CASSLALSRNYGYTF
TRBV7-2,TRBJ1-2,NA,TRBD1,TGTGCCAGCAGCCAGGACAGGGCGGGATTGGGCTACACCTTC,CASSQDRAGLGYTF
TRBV27,TRBJ2-1,NA,TRBD2,TGTGCCAGCAGTTTATATGCGCCTAGCGGGAACAATGAGCAGTTCTTC,CASSLYAPSGNNEQFF
TRBV11-2,TRBJ2-7,once,TRBD1,TGTGCCAGCAGCTTAGCTCCAGGGGGCGAGCAGTACTTC,CASSLAPGGEQYF
TRBV28,TRBJ1-2,NA,NA,TGTGCCAGCAGTTCGGTCCCGAGGGACTATGGCTACACCTTC,CASSSVPRDYGYTF
TRBV4-1,TRBJ2-7,NA,NA,TGCGCCAGCAGCCCGCAGGGCTACGAGCAGTACTTC,CASSPQGYEQYF
TRBV10-3,TRBJ2-3,once,TRBD2,TGTGCCATCAGCGGGACTAGCGGGACCACAGATACGCAGTATTTT,CAISGTSGTTDTQYF
TRBV3-1/TRBV3-2,TRBJ2-2,once,NA,TGTGCCAGCAGCCCACCGGGGGTAGGGGTATTCTGGGAGCTGTTTTTT,CASSPPGVGVFWELFF
TRBV5-1,TRBJ2-7,NA,TRBD1,TGCGCCAGCAGCTTGGGGGACAGGGGGAGGGACGAGCAGTACTTC,CASSLGDRGRDEQYF
TRBV5-4,TRBJ1-1,NA,NA,TGTGCCAGCAGCTCGTCAGTCGCAGGGAACACTGAAGCTTTCTTT,CASSSSVAGNTEAFF
TRBV6-2/TRBV6-3,TRBJ2-2,NA,TRBD2,TGTGCCAGCAGTCGGACCGGGACTAGCGGGAGTATTACCGGGGAGCTGTTTTTT,CASSRTGTSGSITGELFF
TRBV28,TRBJ2-7,NA,NA,TGTGCCAGCAGTCCCCAGCGGAGACAATACGAGCAGTACTTC,CASSPQRRQYEQYF
TRBV18,TRBJ2-7,NA,NA,TGTGCCAGCTCACCAAATACAGGGTCGGACGAGCAGTACTTC,CASSPNTGSDEQYF
TRBV5-6,TRBJ2-1,once,NA,TGTGCCAGCAGGAACACAGGGTGGGCCTACAATGAGCAGTTCTTC,CASRNTGWAYNEQFF
TRBV19,TRBJ1-5,few,NA,TGTGCCAGTAGTGAGAGGGTCAATAGCAATCAGCCCCAGCATTTT,CASSERVNSNQPQHF